A selection of T cell receptor beta chains follows, all from one sample in a study of T-cell memory formation after mild COVID-19. TCRdb redid the calling of the 5' RACE reads with MiXCR, one entry per CDR3 protein. The profile shows approximately 560,000 distinct CDR3 sequences, approximately 15% of them singletons. Sequences were obtained from PBMCs or a T cell subset sorted from them (not recorded which). Source of these receptors: an adult woman who had mild COVID-19 (a few samples of this study predate the infection). Cell type and time point are not known. CDR3s include the opening cysteine and the closing phenylalanine or tryptophan.

j_call v_call cdr3_aa
TRBJ2-2 TRBV13 CASSNVITGIRTGELFF
TRBJ1-6 TRBV19 CASSATGGGNSPLHF
TRBJ2-3 TRBV15 CATSREGDTDTQYF
TRBJ2-7 TRBV19 CASSIGTVGYEQYF
TRBJ1-1 TRBV12-3/TRBV12-4 CASIPLRYTEAFF
TRBJ2-7 TRBV19 CASSDRLADLGVEQYF
TRBJ1-1 TRBV19 CASRLQGATEAFF
TRBJ2-5 TRBV12-3/TRBV12-4 CASSLSLPDRFQETQYF
TRBJ1-2 TRBV29-1 CSVVGQGSNYGYTF
TRBJ2-7 TRBV30 CASARLGGYEQYF
TRBJ1-5 TRBV5-5 CASSLDPGVRPQHF
TRBJ2-1 TRBV7-6 CASSLAGQGIEQFF
TRBJ2-7 TRBV6-2/TRBV6-3 CASSPQAYEQYF
TRBJ1-1 TRBV6-5 CASSYRGGARNTEAFF
TRBJ2-3 TRBV6-2/TRBV6-3 CASGTGVGTDTQYF
TRBJ2-1 TRBV12-3/TRBV12-4 CASSSPRGASGGSYNEQFF
TRBJ1-6 TRBV12-3/TRBV12-4 CASSRASSSPLHF
TRBJ1-5 TRBV4-1 CASSPGQGRKGHSNQPQHF
TRBJ1-5 TRBV30 CAWGLLGSPDQPQHF
TRBJ1-1 TRBV27 CASSLLGAENTEAFF
TRBJ2-7 TRBV29-1 CSVEKGGVEQYF
TRBJ2-1 TRBV9 CASSGTEYNEQFF
TRBJ2-2 TRBV5-1 CASSWAARNTGELFF
TRBJ2-5 TRBV27 CASSLGGLPQETQYF
TRBJ1-4 TRBV9 CASSVALGGNEKLFF
TRBJ2-5 TRBV7-3 CASSYGGGQETQYF
TRBJ2-2 TRBV2 CASIGGASNTGELFF
TRBJ1-3 TRBV29-1 CSVEDPYTGAGNTIYF
TRBJ1-1 TRBV3-1 CASSRGGYEAFF
TRBJ2-7 TRBV29-1 CSVETGGYEQYF
TRBJ1-1 TRBV29-1 CSVDRRLNTEAFF
TRBJ1-2 TRBV5-1 CASRPGQGYYGYTF
TRBJ2-1 TRBV6-2/TRBV6-3 CASTDPQREQFF
TRBJ2-5 TRBV7-2 CASSLYETQYF
TRBJ1-4 TRBV12-3/TRBV12-4 CASSAQEGTGGGEKLFF
TRBJ1-1 TRBV4-1 CASSPGGSTEAFF
TRBJ2-1 TRBV5-6 CASSLGSGHKYNEQFF
TRBJ2-2 TRBV5-4 CASEEAGELFF
TRBJ1-3 TRBV6-5 CASSADVALGNTIYF
TRBJ1-2 TRBV7-9 CASSLRDTPFAGYTF
TRBJ2-7 TRBV29-1 CSVDSSYEQYF
TRBJ2-1 TRBV7-2 CASSSRSPGTGIEQFF
TRBJ2-1 TRBV7-6 CASSLGPGTSGNNEQFF
TRBJ2-3 TRBV7-9 CASRPGISPTDTQYF
TRBJ2-7 TRBV7-8 CASSLTSGGGEQYF
TRBJ2-3 TRBV27 CASRGGLGTDTQYF
TRBJ2-7 TRBV5-1 CASSLGGASYEQYF
TRBJ1-1 TRBV15 CATSRDKGTEAFF
TRBJ2-3 TRBV6-2/TRBV6-3 CASRPTSLKDTQYF
TRBJ2-5 TRBV20-1 CSARDSSGKKETQYF
TRBJ2-1 TRBV12-3/TRBV12-4 CASSGTSGKRSYNEQFF
TRBJ2-7 TRBV5-4 CASSSTGTEYEQYF
TRBJ1-2 TRBV12-3/TRBV12-4 CASSLLFGNRVYGYTF
TRBJ2-1 TRBV5-1 CASSPGTSGGDEQFF
TRBJ2-5 TRBV13 CASSLMGMETGRGETQYF
TRBJ2-1 TRBV7-7 CASSLGSRSNEQFF
TRBJ2-7 TRBV5-5 CASSLGTASSYEQYF
TRBJ2-2 TRBV4-2 CASSPQSDTGELFF
TRBJ1-2 TRBV29-1 CSVALPERMRYTF